One sample yielded the 15 T cell receptor beta chains listed below, sequenced in a study of OX40 agonist ivuxolimab in advanced cancers. Sequencing used immunoSEQ multiplex PCR; TCRdb keeps in-frame clones, though not all of them. The data show some 83,000 clones, approximately 84% seen once. The specimen comprised CD4+ or CD8+ T cells sorted from blood, sampled in a trial of the OX40 agonist ivuxolimab. The receptors were sampled from an adult with an advanced solid tumor such as melanoma, head and neck, liver or kidney cancer.

The chain's CDR3 is CASSQYTRGTEAFF. The DNA for the CDR3 is TGCGCCAGCAGCCAATATACCAGGGGAACTGAAGCTTTCTTT. The chain joins TRBV4-1 to TRBJ1-1; TRBD1 might be the D (6 bases). V was trimmed by 2 bases and J by 5 bases, leaving 12 bases between them. This CDR3 is built from 14 residues. Germline V lookup: CDR1 MGHRA, CDR2 YSYEKL.

The chain links TRBV11-3 to TRBJ1-1, with D perhaps matching TRBD1 (5 bases). Per germline, CDR1 SGHNT and CDR2 YENEEA. V was shortened by 5 bases and J by 8 bases, with 15 bases between the two germline ends. The CDR3 length is 13 residues. In DNA form, the CDR3 reads TGTGCCAGCAGCGCAGCCGGGGGACTGGAAGCTTTCTTT. Translating gives CASSAAGGLEAFF.

The chain couples TRBV4-1 to TRBJ1-1; D unclear. Trimming cost V 1 base and J 0 bases, with 9 bases left between them. The CDR3 runs 15 residues. Germline CDR1 MGHRA, CDR2 YSYEKL. Here the CDR3 DNA reads TGCGCCAGCAGCCAAGCGGCGGGCGTGAACACTGAAGCTTTCTTT. Translation: CASSQAAGVNTEAFF.

This clone turned up a few times. V and J are TRBV7-9 and TRBJ1-1; D call uncertain. In germline, CDR1 is SEHNR, CDR2 FQNEAQ (reference sequence). V lost 2 bases and J lost 5, with 12 bases in between. CDR3 length: 14 residues. CDR3 sequence (DNA): TGTGCCAGCAGCTTATCGACCCTGGTAACTGAAGCTTTCTTT. Encoded protein: CASSLSTLVTEAFF.

The chain joins TRBV18 to TRBJ1-4, with D unclear. CDR1 is KGHSH, CDR2 LQKENI, per germline. The CDR3 length is 15 residues. V was trimmed by 3 bases and J by 0 bases, leaving 8 bases between them. CDR3 nucleotides: TGTGCCAGCTCACCCAGATTCGCAACTAATGAAAAACTGTTTTTT. Its translation: CASSPRFATNEKLFF.

The chain is built from TRBV11-2 and TRBJ1-1, with TRBD1 identical over 7 bases. Germline lookup yields CDR1 SGHAT and CDR2 FQNNGV. V shed 6 bases and J 4 bases; nucleotides not matched to a gene: 5. The CDR3 contains 13 residues. CDR3 region: CASSFTGVTEAFF. DNA for the CDR3: TGTGCCAGCAGTTTCACAGGGGTCACTGAAGCTTTCTTT.

This clone was counted once. This rearrangement joins TRBV29-1 to TRBJ1-2; D unclear. CDR1 is SQVTM, CDR2 ANQGSEA, per germline. The CDR3 runs 14 residues. V lost 4 bases and J 8 bases, leaving 20 bases between the germline ends. Here the CDR3 DNA reads TGCAGCGTTGCCATCGGTAGTGGTTTTTGGGGCTACACCTTC. Its translation: CSVAIGSGFWGYTF. The full variable domain, in which reference TRBV29-1 and TRBJ1-2 provide the parts outside the CDR3, is SAVISQKPSRDICQRGTSLTIQCQVDSQVTMMFWYRQQPGQSLTLIATANQGSEATYESGFVIDKFPISRPNLTFSTLTVSNMSPEDSSIYLCSVAIGSGFWGYTFGSGTRLTVV.

The gene calls are TRBV30 and TRBJ2-3; D ambiguous. Germline V lookup: CDR1 GTSNPN, CDR2 SVGIG (reference sequence). The CDR3 loop spans 13 amino acids. The V and J ends lost 8 bases and 0 bases respectively, with 12 bases between them. The CDR3 DNA sequence: TGTGCCCCCCTAGAGTCCAGCACAGATACGCAGTATTTT. Its protein product is CAPLESSTDTQYF.

This rearrangement joins TRBV19 to TRBJ2-5, with TRBD2 matching 8 bases. Germline lookup yields CDR1 LNHDA and CDR2 SQIVND (reference sequence). The CDR3 is made up of 14 amino acids. V was pared by 5 bases and J by 0 bases, with 2 bases of the junction left unmatched. In DNA form, the CDR3 reads TGTGCCAGTAGTTTTAGCGGGAACCAAGAGACCCAGTACTTC. Protein sequence: CASSFSGNQETQYF.

The rearrangement links TRBV5-1 to TRBJ2-3; D possibly corresponds to TRBD2 (5 bases). Trimming cost V 6 bases and J 6 bases, with 8 bases left between them. The CDR3 contains 11 residues. Germline assignment: CDR1 SGHRS and CDR2 YFSETQ. The CDR3 loop is CASTRGDTQYF. The DNA for the CDR3 is TGCGCCAGCACCCGAGGGGATACGCAGTATTTT.

As for this clone: The junction does not match germline at one end; this may be a read error. The rearrangement links TRBV11-3 to TRBJ2-5; 7 positions match TRBD1. Germline lookup yields CDR1 SGHNT and CDR2 YENEEA. CDR3 length equals 15 residues. The DNA of the CDR3 is TGTGTCAGCAGCTTAGGGTTGTCAGGGGGAGAGACCCAGTACTTC. This gives the protein CVSSLGLSGGETQYF.

The CDR3, as DNA: TGTGCCAGCAGCTTGAGTACGGGTTCCTACGAGCAGTACTTC. Protein: CASSLSTGSYEQYF. The chain combines TRBV5-4 with TRBJ2-7; D uncertain. Germline V gene data show CDR1 as SGHNT and CDR2 as YYREEE (reference sequence). Trimming cost V 1 base and J 1 base, with 9 bases left between them. The CDR3 is made up of 14 amino acids.

The genes are TRBV7-9 and TRBJ1-1, with TRBD1 matching over 7 bases. This CDR3 region has 10 residues. Germline V lookup: CDR1 SEHNR, CDR2 FQNEAQ (reference sequence). J gave up 4 bases and V 11 bases, and 1 base lay outside the gene matches. CDR3 region: CAAGGTEAFF. The CDR3 DNA follows: TGTGCCGCAGGGGGCACTGAAGCTTTCTTT.

This clone was detected once. J is TRBJ2-3 and V is TRBV15; TRBD1 agrees at 8 bases. V lost 3 bases, J lost 3 bases, and 8 bases stayed unmatched. Germline CDR1 is LNHNV and CDR2 is YYDKDF (reference sequence). This CDR3 comprises 16 residues. The CDR3 bases are TGTGCCACCAGCAGTATTACAGGGGGAATAACAGATACGCAGTATTTT. This translates into CATSSITGGITDTQYF.

The chain employs TRBV7-3 and TRBJ2-2, with D uncertain. This CDR3 region has 13 residues. Germline V gene lookup returns CDR1 SGHTA and CDR2 FQGTGA. V dropped 5 bases and J dropped 7 bases, with 11 bases sitting between them. The CDR3 reads CASSKQKVGELFF. The CDR3 coding sequence is TGTGCCAGCAGCAAACAGAAGGTCGGGGAGCTGTTTTTT.